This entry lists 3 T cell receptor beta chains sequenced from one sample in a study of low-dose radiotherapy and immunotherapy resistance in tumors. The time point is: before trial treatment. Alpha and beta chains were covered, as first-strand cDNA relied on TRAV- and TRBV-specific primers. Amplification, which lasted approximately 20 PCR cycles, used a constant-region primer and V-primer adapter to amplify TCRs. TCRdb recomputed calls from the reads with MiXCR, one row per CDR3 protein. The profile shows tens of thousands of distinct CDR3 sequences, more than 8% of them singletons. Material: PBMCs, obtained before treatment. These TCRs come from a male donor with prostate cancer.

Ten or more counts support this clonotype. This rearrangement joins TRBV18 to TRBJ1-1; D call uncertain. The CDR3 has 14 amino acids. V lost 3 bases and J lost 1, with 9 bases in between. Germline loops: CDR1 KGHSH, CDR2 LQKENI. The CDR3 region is CASSPLTGNTEAFF. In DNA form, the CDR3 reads TGTGCCAGCTCACCCCTTACGGGGAACACTGAAGCTTTCTTT.

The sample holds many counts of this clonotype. CDR3 in DNA: TGTGCCAGCAGTTACTCGACGGCGGGTTCCTACGAGCAGTACTTC. It is translated as CASSYSTAGSYEQYF. The gene calls are TRBV6-5 and TRBJ2-7; D possibly corresponds to TRBD2 (5 bases). The CDR3 extends over 15 amino acids. Per germline, CDR1 MNHEY and CDR2 SVGAGI. Trimming shortened V by 0 bases and J by 1 base, and 10 bases separated the two germline ends.

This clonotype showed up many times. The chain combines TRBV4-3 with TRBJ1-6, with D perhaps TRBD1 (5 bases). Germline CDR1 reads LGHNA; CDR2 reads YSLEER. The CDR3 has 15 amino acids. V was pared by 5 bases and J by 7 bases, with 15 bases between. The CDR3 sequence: CASSARGRANSPLHF. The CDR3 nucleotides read TGCGCCAGCAGCGCACGGGGCAGGGCAAATTCACCCCTCCACTTT.